This TCR beta chain was obtained from a study of blood T cell repertoires in COVID-19. Study-level background: Material from acute and convalescent COVID-19 was sourced from the United States, Italy and Spain. PBMCs, B-cell-depleted T cells, or T cells provided the cDNA or gDNA that made up the material.

In the original workflow: Estimation of nucleated cell counts was performed using reference gene primer amplification. Libraries were prepared by immunoSEQ multiplex PCR; TCRdb keeps only in-frame clonotypes and omits some of them. The V and J calls and clone size were taken over from that table, and D and trimming were inferred from the DNA. The sample lists under 300,000 clones, about 86% seen once, with about an eighth in the top ten. One Seattle source followed patients from active infection through their disease course. The source material was peripheral blood. The sequence was collected from a woman in her 70s with COVID-19, enrolled during active disease.

CDR3 protein: CASSDQGSTDTQYF. CDR3 bases: TGCGCCAGCAGTGATCAGGGGTCCACAGATACGCAGTATTTT. The genes are TRBV10-1 and TRBJ2-3; a weak D match, TRBD1 (6 bases). The germline V and J ends were trimmed by 3 bases and 2 bases, with 9 bases remaining between them. In germline, CDR1 is WNHNN, CDR2 SYGVQD (reference sequence). The CDR3 sequence is 14 residues long.